This T cell receptor beta chain was profiled in a study of blood T cell repertoires in COVID-19. In the study overall: Samples taken during acute and convalescent COVID-19 were collected in the United States, Italy and Spain.

Method: immunoSEQ multiplex PCR; TCRdb's copy keeps in-frame clones and lacks some. The sample consists of some 250,000 clones, approximately 90% of them appearing once. Trimming stripped 4 bases from V and 2 bases from J, with 12 bases between. Germline-derived CDR1 and CDR2 are LGHNA and YSLEER. This CDR3 region has 16 residues. The chain couples TRBV4-3 to TRBJ2-6; a possible D gene is TRBD1 (5 bases). The sample comprised PBMCs or T cells enriched from blood (not recorded which). The sequence came from a man aged 35-49 years who had recovered from COVID-19. In DNA, the CDR3 is TGCGCCAGCAGCCCCGCGGCCAGGGCTGGGGCCAACGTCCTGACTTTC. Translating it yields CASSPAARAGANVLTF.